This T cell receptor (beta chain) was captured by sequencing in a study of T cells after somatic rescue of genetic block. Here immunoSEQ multiplex PCR was the method, and the copy in TCRdb shows in-frame clones only, minus some. The sample carries about 11,000 clones, around 74% recorded once. This CDR3 spans 15 amino acids. Per the germline V gene, CDR1 is LNHDA and CDR2 is SQIVND (reference sequence). Trimming removed 6 bases from V and 0 bases from J, with 12 bases in between. Sequenced material: peripheral blood mononuclear cells (PBMCs). This chain joins TRBV19 and TRBJ2-4; D ambiguous. The receptor was derived from a boy between 10 and 17 years old. Here the CDR3 DNA reads TGTGCCAGTAGCAAAATTTGGTTAGCCAAAAACATTCAGTACTTC. This encodes CASSKIWLAKNIQYF.